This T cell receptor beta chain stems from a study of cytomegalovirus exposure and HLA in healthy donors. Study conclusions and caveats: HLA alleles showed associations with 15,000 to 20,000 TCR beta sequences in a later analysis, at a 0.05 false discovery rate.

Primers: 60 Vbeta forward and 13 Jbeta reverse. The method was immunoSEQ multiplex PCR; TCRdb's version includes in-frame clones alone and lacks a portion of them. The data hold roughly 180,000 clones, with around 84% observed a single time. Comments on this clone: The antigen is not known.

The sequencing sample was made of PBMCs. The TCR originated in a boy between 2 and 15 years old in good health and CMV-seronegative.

The chain's CDR3 is CASSPGGDTQYF. CDR3 coding DNA: TGTGCCAGCAGTCCGGGGGGGGATACGCAGTATTTT. V gene TRBV6-5 combines with J gene TRBJ2-3, with 8 nucleotides matching TRBD2. Per the germline V gene, CDR1 is MNHEY and CDR2 is SVGAGI. The CDR3 contains 12 residues. With 5 bases clipped from V and 6 bases from J, the junction kept 1 base outside the gene matches.